This T cell receptor beta chain was recorded in a study of beta chain features in type 1 diabetes. Study overall: All samples together contributed 107,917,701 sorted cells for examination. Study-level points and caveats: Shortening of TCRB CDR3s, moderate but significant, appeared in all four CD4+ subsets of Type 1 diabetes patients. Patients' naive, central memory and Treg TCRB repertoires seemed closer to one another than those of healthy donors. Lower insertion and higher deletion counts appeared at VDJ junctions in type 1 diabetes patients.

The CDR3 covers 19 residues. J was trimmed by 6 bases and V by 0 bases; bases with no gene match: 13. Germline CDR1 SGHNT, CDR2 YYREEE (reference sequence). In regard to this clone: The antigen is unknown.

TCRB transcripts that were expressed got sequenced, as all of the isolated RNA had been reverse transcribed. The repertoire was sequenced with immunoSEQ multiplex PCR; TCRdb's copy has only in-frame clones and lacks some. The sample records about 14,000 clones, over 60% being singletons. The chain uses TRBV5-4 and TRBJ2-1, with 12 bases lining up with TRBD2. The sequenced sample consisted of stem cell memory CD4+ T cells from blood. This TCR derives from a woman between 18 and 29 years old with type 1 diabetes. Written as DNA, the CDR3 is TGTGCCAGCAGCTTGGGGGGGACTAGCGGGCCTCGCCGGGGCAATGAGCAGTTCTTC. Amino acid sequence: CASSLGGTSGPRRGNEQFF.